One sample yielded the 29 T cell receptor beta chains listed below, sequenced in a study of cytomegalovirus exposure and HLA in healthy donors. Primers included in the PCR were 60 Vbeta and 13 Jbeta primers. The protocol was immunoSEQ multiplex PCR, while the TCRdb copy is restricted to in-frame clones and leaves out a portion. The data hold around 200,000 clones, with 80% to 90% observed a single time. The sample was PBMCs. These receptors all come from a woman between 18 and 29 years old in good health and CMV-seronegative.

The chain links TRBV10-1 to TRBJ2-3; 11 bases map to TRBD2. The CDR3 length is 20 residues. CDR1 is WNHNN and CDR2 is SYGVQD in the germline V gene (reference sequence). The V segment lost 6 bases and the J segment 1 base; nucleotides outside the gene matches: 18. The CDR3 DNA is TGCGCCAGCAGGCTAGCGGGGGGAGATGGGCGGCATTGGGGCACAGATACGCAGTATTTT. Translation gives CASRLAGGDGRHWGTDTQYF.

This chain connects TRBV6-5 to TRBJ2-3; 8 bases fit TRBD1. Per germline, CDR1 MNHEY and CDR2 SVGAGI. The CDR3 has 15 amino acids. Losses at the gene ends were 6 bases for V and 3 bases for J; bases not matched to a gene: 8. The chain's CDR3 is CASSSTGVLTDTQYF. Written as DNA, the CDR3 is TGTGCCAGCAGCTCGACAGGGGTCCTGACAGATACGCAGTATTTT.

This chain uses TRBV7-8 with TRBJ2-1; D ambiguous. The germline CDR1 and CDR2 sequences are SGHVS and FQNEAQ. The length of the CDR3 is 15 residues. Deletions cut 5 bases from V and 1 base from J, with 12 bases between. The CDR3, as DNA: TGTGCCAGCAGCCCCGGGTGGCAATCCTACAATGAGCAGTTCTTC. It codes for CASSPGWQSYNEQFF.

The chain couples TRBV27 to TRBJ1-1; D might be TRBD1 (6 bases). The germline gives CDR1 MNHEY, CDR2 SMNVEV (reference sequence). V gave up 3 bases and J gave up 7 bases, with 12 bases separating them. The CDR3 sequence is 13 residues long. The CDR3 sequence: CASSFTGSSEAFF. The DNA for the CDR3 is TGTGCCAGCAGTTTTACAGGGTCTAGTGAAGCTTTCTTT.

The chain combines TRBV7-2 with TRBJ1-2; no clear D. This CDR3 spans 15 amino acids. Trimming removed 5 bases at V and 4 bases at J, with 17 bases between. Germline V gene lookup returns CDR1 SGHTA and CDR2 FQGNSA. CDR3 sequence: CASSQYSQSIYGYTF. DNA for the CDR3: TGTGCCAGCAGCCAATACTCACAGTCTATCTATGGCTACACCTTC.

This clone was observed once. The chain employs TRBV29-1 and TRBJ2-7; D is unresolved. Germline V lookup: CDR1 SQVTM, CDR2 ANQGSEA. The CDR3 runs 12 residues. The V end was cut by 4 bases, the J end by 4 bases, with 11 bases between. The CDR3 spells CSVGARSYEQYF. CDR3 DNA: TGCAGCGTTGGGGCCAGGTCGTACGAGCAGTACTTC.

The CDR3, as DNA: TGTGCCACCATACCGGGGGGAAAAGGTGGCTACACCTTC. Translation: CATIPGGKGGYTF. The rearrangement links TRBV6-5 to TRBJ1-2; possible D gene TRBD1, 5 bases. This CDR3 region has 13 residues. Trimming cost V 10 bases and J 7 bases, with 19 bases left between them. The germline V gene has CDR1 MNHEY and CDR2 SVGAGI.

The CDR3 DNA is TGTGCCAGCAGCTTCGGTCCCGAAACAGTGGAAAAACTGTTTTTT. Translated: CASSFGPETVEKLFF. The chain combines TRBV7-6 with TRBJ1-4; D unclear. The CDR3 contains 15 residues. Germline CDR1 and CDR2: SGHVS and FNYEAQ. Trimming stripped 3 bases from V and 8 bases from J, with 16 bases between.

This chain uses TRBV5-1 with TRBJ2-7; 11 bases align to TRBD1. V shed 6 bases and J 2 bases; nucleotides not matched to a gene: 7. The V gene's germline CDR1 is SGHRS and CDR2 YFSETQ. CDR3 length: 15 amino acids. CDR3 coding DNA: TGCGCCAGCAACCCTGGGACAGGGGGAGCCTACGAGCAGTACTTC. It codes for CASNPGTGGAYEQYF.

CDR3: CASSFDTGWHGYTF. Written as DNA, the CDR3 is TGTGCCAGCAGCTTTGATACAGGGTGGCATGGCTACACCTTC. J is TRBJ1-2 and V is TRBV5-4, with D possibly being TRBD1 (6 bases). This CDR3 has 14 residues. Germline loops: CDR1 SGHNT, CDR2 YYREEE (reference sequence). The V end lost 2 bases, the J end lost 6 bases, and 14 bases lay between the germline ends. Full variable domain (rest looked up from reference TRBV5-4 and TRBJ1-2): ETGVTQSPTHLIKTRGQQVTLRCSSQSGHNTVSWYQQALGQGPQFIFQYYREEENGRGNFPPRFSGLQFPNYSSELNVNALELDDSALYLCASSFDTGWHGYTFGSGTRLTVV.

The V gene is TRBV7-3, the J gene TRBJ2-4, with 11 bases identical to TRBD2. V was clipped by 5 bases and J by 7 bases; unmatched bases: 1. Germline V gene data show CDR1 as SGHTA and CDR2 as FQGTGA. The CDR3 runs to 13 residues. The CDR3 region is CASSLAGGNIQYF. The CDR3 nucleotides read TGTGCCAGCAGCCTAGCGGGAGGTAACATTCAGTACTTC.

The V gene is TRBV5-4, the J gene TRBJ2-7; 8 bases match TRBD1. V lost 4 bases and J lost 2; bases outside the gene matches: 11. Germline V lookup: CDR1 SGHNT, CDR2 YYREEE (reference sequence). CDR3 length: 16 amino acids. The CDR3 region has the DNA TGTGCCAGCAGCAAACAACAGGGGGTAGGCCCCTACGAGCAGTACTTC. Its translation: CASSKQQGVGPYEQYF.

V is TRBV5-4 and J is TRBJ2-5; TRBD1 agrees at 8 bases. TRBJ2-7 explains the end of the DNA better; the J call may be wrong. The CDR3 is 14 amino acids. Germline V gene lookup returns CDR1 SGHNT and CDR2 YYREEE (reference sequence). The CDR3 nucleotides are TGTGCCAGCAGCGAGGACAGGGATTATGGCGAGCAGTACTTC. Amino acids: CASSEDRDYGEQYF.

DNA of the CDR3: TGCGCCAGCAGCTTTGGGCGGGAGGGCCGTAATGAGCAGTTCTTC. Residues: CASSFGREGRNEQFF. V and J are TRBV5-1 and TRBJ2-1, with 9 nucleotides matching TRBD2. Looked up from germline, CDR1 is SGHRS and CDR2 is YFSETQ. V trimming: 2 bases; J trimming: 7 bases; junction bases outside the gene matches: 7. The CDR3 is 15 residues long.

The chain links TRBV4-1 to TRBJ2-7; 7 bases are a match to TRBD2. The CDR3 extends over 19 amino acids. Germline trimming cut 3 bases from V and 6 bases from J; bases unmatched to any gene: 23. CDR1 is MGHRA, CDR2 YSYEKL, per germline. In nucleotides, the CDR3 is TGCGCCAGCAGCCACCGCACCACGTTACTAGCGACGCTCTATACCGAGCAGTACTTC. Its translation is CASSHRTTLLATLYTEQYF.

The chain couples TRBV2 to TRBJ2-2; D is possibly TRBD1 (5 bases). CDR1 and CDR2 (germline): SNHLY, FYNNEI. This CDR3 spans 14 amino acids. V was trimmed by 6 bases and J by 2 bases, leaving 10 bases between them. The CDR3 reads CASRPTANTGELFF. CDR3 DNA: TGTGCCAGCAGGCCGACAGCAAACACCGGGGAGCTGTTTTTT.

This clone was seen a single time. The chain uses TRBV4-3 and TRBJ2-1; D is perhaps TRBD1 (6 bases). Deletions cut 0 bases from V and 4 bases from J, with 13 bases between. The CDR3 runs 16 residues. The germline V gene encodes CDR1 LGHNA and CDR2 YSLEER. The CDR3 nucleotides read TGCGCCAGCAGCCAAGAAATGTCAGGGGAATACAATGAGCAGTTCTTC. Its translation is CASSQEMSGEYNEQFF.

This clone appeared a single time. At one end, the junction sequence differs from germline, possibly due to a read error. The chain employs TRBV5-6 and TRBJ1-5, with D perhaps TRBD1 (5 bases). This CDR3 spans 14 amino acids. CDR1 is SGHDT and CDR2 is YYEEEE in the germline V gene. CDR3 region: CASSTWGDDHPQHF. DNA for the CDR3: TGTGCCAGCAGCACCTGGGGGGATGATCATCCCCAGCATTTT.

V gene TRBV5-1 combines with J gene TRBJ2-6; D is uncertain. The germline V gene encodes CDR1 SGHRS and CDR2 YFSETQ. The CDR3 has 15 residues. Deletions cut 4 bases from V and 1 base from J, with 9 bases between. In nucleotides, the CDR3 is TGCGCCAGCAGCCCGGTATCGTCTGGGGCCAACGTCCTGACTTTC. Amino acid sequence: CASSPVSSGANVLTF.

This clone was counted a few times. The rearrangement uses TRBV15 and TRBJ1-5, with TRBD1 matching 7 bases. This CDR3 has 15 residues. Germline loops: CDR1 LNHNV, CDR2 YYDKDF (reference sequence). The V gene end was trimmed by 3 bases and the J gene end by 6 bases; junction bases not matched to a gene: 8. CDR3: CATSRGGQEVQPQHF. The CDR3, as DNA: TGTGCCACCAGCAGGGGCGGACAGGAGGTTCAGCCCCAGCATTTT.

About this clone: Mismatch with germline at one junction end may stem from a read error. CDR3 amino acids: CASSLGDYDYTF. The CDR3 nucleotides read TGTGCCAGCAGCTTGGGTGACTATGACTACACCTTC. The chain recombines TRBV7-9 with TRBJ1-2; D gene ambiguous. The V gene's germline CDR1 is SEHNR and CDR2 FQNEAQ (reference sequence). CDR3 length: 12 residues.

CDR3 nucleotide sequence: TGTGCCAGCAGTGCGTACAGGGAAGGTCTTGCCTATGGCTACACCTTC. Its protein product is CASSAYREGLAYGYTF. The chain carries TRBV9 and TRBJ1-2; D possibly corresponds to TRBD1 (6 bases). V gave up 5 bases and J gave up 4 bases, with 21 bases separating them. The CDR3 has 16 amino acids. Germline-derived CDR1 and CDR2 are SGDLS and YYNGEE.

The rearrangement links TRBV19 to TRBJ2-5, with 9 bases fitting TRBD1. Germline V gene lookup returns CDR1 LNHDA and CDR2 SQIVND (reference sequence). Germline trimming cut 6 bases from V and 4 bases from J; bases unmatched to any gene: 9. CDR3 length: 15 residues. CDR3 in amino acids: CASSQQGARRETQYF. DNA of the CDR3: TGTGCCAGTAGCCAACAGGGGGCCCGGAGAGAGACCCAGTACTTC.

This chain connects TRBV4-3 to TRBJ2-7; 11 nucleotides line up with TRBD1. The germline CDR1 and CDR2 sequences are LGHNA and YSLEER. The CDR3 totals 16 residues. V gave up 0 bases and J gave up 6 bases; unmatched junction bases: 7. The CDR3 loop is CASSQEPWDRGGEQYF. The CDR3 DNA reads TGCGCCAGCAGCCAAGAACCTTGGGACAGGGGGGGCGAGCAGTACTTC.

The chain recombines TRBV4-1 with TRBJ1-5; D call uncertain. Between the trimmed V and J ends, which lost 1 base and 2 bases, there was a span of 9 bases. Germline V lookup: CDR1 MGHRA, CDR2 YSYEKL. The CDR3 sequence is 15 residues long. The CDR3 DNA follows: TGCGCCAGCAGCCAAGCAGGAATCGGCAATCAGCCCCAGCATTTT. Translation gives CASSQAGIGNQPQHF.

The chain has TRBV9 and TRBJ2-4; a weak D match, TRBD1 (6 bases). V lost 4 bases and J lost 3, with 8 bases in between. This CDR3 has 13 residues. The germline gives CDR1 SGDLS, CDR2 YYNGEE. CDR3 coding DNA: TGTGCCAGCAGCACGGGACACAAAAACATTCAGTACTTC. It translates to CASSTGHKNIQYF. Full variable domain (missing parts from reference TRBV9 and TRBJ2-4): DSGVTQTPKHLITATGQRVTLRCSPRSGDLSVYWYQQSLDQGLQFLIQYYNGEERAKGNILERFSAQQFPDLHSELNLSSLELGDSALYFCASSTGHKNIQYFGAGTRLSVL.

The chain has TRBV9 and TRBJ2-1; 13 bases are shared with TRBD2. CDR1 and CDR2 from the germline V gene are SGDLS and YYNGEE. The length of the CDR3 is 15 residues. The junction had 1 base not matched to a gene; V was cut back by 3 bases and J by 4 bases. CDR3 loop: CASSATSGGYNEQFF. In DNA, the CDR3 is TGTGCCAGCAGCGCGACTAGCGGGGGGTACAATGAGCAGTTCTTC.

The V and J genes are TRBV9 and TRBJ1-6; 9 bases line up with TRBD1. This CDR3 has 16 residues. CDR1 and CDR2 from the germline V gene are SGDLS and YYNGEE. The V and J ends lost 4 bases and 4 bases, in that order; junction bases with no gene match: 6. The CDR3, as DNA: TGTGCCAGCAGCCCATTGGGGACAGGGTATAATTCACCCCTCCACTTT. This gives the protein CASSPLGTGYNSPLHF.

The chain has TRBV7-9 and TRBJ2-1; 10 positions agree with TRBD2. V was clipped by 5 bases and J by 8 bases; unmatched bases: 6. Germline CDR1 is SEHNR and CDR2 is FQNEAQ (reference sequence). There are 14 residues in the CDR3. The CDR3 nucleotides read TGTGCCAGCAGCGGGGCTAGCGGGAGCTATGAGCAGTTCTTC. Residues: CASSGASGSYEQFF. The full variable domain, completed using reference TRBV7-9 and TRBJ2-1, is DTGVSQNPRHKITKRGQNVTFRCDPISEHNRLYWYRQTLGQGPEFLTYFQNEAQLEKSRLLSDRFSAERPKGSFSTLEIQRTEQGDSAMYLCASSGASGSYEQFFGPGTRLTVL.